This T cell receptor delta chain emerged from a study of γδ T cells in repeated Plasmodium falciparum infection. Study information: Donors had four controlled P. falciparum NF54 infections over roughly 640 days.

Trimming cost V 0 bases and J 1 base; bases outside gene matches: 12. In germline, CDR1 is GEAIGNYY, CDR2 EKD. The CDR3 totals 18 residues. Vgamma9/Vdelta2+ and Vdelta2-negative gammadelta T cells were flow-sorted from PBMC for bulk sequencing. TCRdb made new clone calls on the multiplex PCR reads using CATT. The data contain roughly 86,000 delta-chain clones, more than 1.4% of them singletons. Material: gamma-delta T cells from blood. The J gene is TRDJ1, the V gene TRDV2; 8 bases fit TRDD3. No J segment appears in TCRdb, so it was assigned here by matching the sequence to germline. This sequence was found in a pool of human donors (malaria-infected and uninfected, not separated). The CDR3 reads CACDTIGSLGDTTDKLIF. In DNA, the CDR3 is TGTGCCTGTGACACCATTGGTTCCCTGGGGGACACCACCGATAAACTCATCTTT.